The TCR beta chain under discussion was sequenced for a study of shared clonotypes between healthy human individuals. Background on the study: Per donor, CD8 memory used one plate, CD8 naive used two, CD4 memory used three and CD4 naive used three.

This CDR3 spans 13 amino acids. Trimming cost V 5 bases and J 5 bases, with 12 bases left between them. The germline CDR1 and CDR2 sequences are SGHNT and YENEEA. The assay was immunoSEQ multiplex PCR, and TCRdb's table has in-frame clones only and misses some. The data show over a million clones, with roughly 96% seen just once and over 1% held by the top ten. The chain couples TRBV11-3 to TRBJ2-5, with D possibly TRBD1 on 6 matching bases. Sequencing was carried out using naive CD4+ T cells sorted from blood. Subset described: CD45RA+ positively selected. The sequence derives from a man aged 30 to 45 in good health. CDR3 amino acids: CASSLRGSETQYF. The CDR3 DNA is TGTGCCAGCAGCCTCAGGGGATCGGAGACCCAGTACTTC.